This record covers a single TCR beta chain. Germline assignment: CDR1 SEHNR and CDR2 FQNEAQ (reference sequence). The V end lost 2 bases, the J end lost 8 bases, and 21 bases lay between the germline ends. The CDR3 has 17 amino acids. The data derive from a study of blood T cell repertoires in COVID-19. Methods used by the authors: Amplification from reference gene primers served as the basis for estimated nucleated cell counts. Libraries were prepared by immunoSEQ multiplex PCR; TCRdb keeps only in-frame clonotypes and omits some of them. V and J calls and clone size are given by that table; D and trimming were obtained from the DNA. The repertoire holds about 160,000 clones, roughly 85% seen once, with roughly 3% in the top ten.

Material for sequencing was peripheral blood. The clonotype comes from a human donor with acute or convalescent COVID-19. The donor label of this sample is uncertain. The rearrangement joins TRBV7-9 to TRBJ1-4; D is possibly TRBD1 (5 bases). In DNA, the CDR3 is TGTGCCAGCAGCTTACGCAGGGTGGCCACTTTCGGAGAAAAACTGTTTTTT. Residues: CASSLRRVATFGEKLFF.